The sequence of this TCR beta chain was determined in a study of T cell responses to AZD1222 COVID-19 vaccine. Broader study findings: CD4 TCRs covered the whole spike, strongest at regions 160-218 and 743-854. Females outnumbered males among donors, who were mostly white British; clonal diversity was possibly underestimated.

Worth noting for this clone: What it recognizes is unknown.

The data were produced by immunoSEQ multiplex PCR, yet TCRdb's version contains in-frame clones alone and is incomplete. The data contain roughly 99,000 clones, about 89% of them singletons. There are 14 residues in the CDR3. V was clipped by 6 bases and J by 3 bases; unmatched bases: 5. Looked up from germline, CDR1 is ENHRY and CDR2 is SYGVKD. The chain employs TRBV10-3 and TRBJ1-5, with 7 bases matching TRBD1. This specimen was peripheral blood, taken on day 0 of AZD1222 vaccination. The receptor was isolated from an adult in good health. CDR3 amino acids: CAISPGQLNQPQHF. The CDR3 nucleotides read TGTGCCATCAGCCCGGGACAGCTCAATCAGCCCCAGCATTTT.